The 14 T cell receptor beta chains below were found in one sample sequenced in a study of spatial heterogeneity in lung cancer. TCRdb re-derived calls from the 5' RACE reads in MiXCR, one entry per CDR3 protein. Among about 85,000 distinct CDR3 sequences listed, around 21% were seen once. Time point reported: sample taken at primary tumor resection. The study sequenced unsorted whole RNA from tumor, nontumor lung or frozen PBMC. The starting material was PBMCs, obtained at surgery. The source of these receptors is a male donor with early-stage non-small cell lung cancer.

CDR3 loop: CASSLGTSGYGYTF. CDR3 in DNA: TGTGCCAGCAGCTTAGGGACCTCGGGATATGGCTACACCTTC. V and J are TRBV5-4 and TRBJ1-2, with D possibly being TRBD1 (5 bases). Trimming pared 2 bases from V and 5 bases from J, leaving 13 bases between. CDR1 and CDR2 (germline): SGHNT, YYREEE (reference sequence). The CDR3 runs to 14 residues.

The CDR3: CASSQPLVRGGLTDTQYF. CDR3 nucleotide sequence: TGCGCCAGCAGCCAACCCTTGGTACGGGGGGGGCTCACAGATACGCAGTATTTT. This rearrangement joins TRBV4-3 to TRBJ2-3; 8 bases line up with TRBD2. V gave up 2 bases and J gave up 2 bases; unmatched junction bases: 12. The CDR3 loop spans 18 amino acids. Germline assignment: CDR1 LGHNA and CDR2 YSLEER.

The chain couples TRBV9 to TRBJ1-3; D is ambiguous. V lost 0 bases and J lost 0, with 10 bases in between. The CDR3 runs to 16 residues. Germline CDR1 reads SGDLS; CDR2 reads YYNGEE. The CDR3 bases are TGTGCCAGCAGCGTAGGTGGCATCAGCTCTGGAAACACCATATATTTT. This gives the protein CASSVGGISSGNTIYF.

This clonotype has a count of ten or more. V usage is TRBV29-1 and J usage is TRBJ2-7; no clear D. The CDR3 totals 13 residues. Trimming took off 0 bases at V and 0 bases at J, with 6 bases between the two ends. The germline gives CDR1 SQVTM, CDR2 ANQGSEA. This CDR3 is CSVEDSLSYEQYF. CDR3 DNA: TGCAGCGTTGAAGATAGCCTCTCCTACGAGCAGTACTTC.

This chain uses TRBV18 with TRBJ1-4; 7 bases are a match to TRBD1. Germline-derived CDR1 and CDR2 are KGHSH and LQKENI. The CDR3 spans 15 residues. The V segment lost 6 bases and the J segment 4 bases; nucleotides outside the gene matches: 8. Written as DNA, the CDR3 is TGTGCCAGCTCCCAAATCACAGGGGATAATGAAAAACTGTTTTTT. Translated: CASSQITGDNEKLFF.

In this sample, this clonotype turned up many times. The chain recombines TRBV6-6 with TRBJ2-7, with 7 positions matching TRBD2. There are 13 residues in the CDR3. J lost 0 bases, V lost 5 bases, and 1 base had no gene match. Germline-derived CDR1 and CDR2 are MNHNY and SVGAGI (reference sequence). The CDR3 loop is CASSTGGSYEQYF. The CDR3 coding sequence is TGTGCCAGCAGTACGGGGGGCTCCTACGAGCAGTACTTC.

The chain joins TRBV3-1 to TRBJ2-7; maybe TRBD1 (6 bases). The CDR3 is 14 residues long. V was cut by 0 bases and J by 0 bases, with 6 bases left in between. Germline lookup yields CDR1 LGHDT and CDR2 YNNKEL (reference sequence). The chain's CDR3 is CASSQEGGSYEQYF. CDR3 DNA sequence: TGTGCCAGCAGCCAAGAAGGGGGCTCCTACGAGCAGTACTTC.

This clonotype was observed a few times. V and J are TRBV30 and TRBJ1-1; possible D gene TRBD1, 6 bases. The CDR3 extends over 13 amino acids. The V end lost 7 bases, the J end lost 4 bases, and 16 bases lay between the germline ends. Germline V gene lookup returns CDR1 GTSNPN and CDR2 SVGIG (reference sequence). In DNA, the CDR3 is TGTGCCTACCAGAAGGGGGGCGGCACTGAAGCTTTCTTT. This encodes CAYQKGGGTEAFF.

The J gene is TRBJ2-5, the V gene TRBV7-2, with TRBD1 matching 9 bases. The CDR3 extends over 15 amino acids. After removal of 1 base from V and 4 bases from J, the junction contained 4 bases not matched to a gene. CDR1 SGHTA and CDR2 FQGNSA come from the germline V gene. This CDR3 is CASSLGGQGRETQYF. The CDR3 nucleotides are TGTGCCAGCAGCTTAGGGGGACAGGGCCGAGAGACCCAGTACTTC. The entire variable domain, with the rest obtained from reference TRBV7-2 and TRBJ2-5, is as follows: GAGVSQSPSNKVTEKGKDVELRCDPISGHTALYWYRQSLGQGLEFLIYFQGNSAPDKSGLPSDRFSAERTGGSVSTLTIQRTQQEDSAVYLCASSLGGQGRETQYFGPGTRLLVL.

This clonotype was observed a few times. V is TRBV15 and J is TRBJ2-7; D is unclear. The V gene's germline CDR1 is LNHNV and CDR2 YYDKDF (reference sequence). The CDR3 extends over 15 amino acids. V gave up 1 base and J gave up 3 bases, with 13 bases separating them. CDR3 amino acids: CATSRGKRPNYEQYF. The CDR3 DNA reads as TGTGCCACCAGCAGAGGGAAAAGGCCGAACTACGAGCAGTACTTC.

The V gene is TRBV10-3, the J gene TRBJ1-2; D might be TRBD1 (5 bases). The CDR3 has 16 amino acids. The V and J ends lost 5 bases and 3 bases respectively, with 19 bases between them. CDR1 and CDR2 from the germline V gene are ENHRY and SYGVKD. The CDR3 nucleotides are TGTGCCATCAGTCCTCCCCAAGGGGCGCTGGACTATGGCTACACCTTC. Protein product: CAISPPQGALDYGYTF.

This chain links TRBV6-1 with TRBJ1-5, with a weak D call TRBD1 (5 bases). CDR3 length equals 14 residues. Per germline, CDR1 MNHNS and CDR2 SASEGT. Trimming left V 3 bases short and J 6 bases short, with 12 bases between. The CDR3 reads CASSEGGYGQPQHF. Here the CDR3 DNA reads TGTGCCAGCAGTGAGGGGGGGTACGGTCAGCCCCAGCATTTT.

This clonotype was counted ten times or more. V is TRBV6-5 and J is TRBJ2-3, with D unclear. V shed 0 bases and J shed 4 bases, with 8 bases lying between them. The CDR3 sequence is 14 residues long. Per the germline V gene, CDR1 is MNHEY and CDR2 is SVGAGI. The chain's CDR3 is CASSYSRAADTQYF. The CDR3 bases are TGTGCCAGCAGTTACTCTCGGGCAGCAGATACGCAGTATTTT.

This clonotype was counted a few times. The V gene is TRBV5-1, the J gene TRBJ2-1, with D maybe TRBD1 (5 bases). V dropped 5 bases and J dropped 8 bases, with 17 bases sitting between them. The germline V gene has CDR1 SGHRS and CDR2 YFSETQ. The length of the CDR3 is 14 residues. Here the CDR3 reads CASSQDSSGDEQFF. Written as DNA, the CDR3 is TGCGCCAGCAGTCAAGACAGTTCCGGAGATGAGCAGTTCTTC.